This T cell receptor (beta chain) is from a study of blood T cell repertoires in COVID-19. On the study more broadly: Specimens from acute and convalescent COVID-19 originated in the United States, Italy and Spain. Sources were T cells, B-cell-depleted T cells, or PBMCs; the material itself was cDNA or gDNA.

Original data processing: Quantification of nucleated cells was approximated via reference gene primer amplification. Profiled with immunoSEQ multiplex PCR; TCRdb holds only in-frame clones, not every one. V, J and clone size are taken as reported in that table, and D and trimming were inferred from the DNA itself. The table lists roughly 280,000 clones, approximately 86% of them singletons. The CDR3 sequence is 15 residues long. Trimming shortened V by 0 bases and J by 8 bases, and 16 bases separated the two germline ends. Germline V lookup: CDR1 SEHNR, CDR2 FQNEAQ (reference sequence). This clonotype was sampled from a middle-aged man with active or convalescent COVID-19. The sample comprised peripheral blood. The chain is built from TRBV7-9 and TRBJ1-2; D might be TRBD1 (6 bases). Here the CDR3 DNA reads TGTGCCAGCAGCTTAGCGGACACAGGGCAAGGAGGCTACACCTTC. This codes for CASSLADTGQGGYTF.